Listed below are T cell receptor beta chains from one sample, sequenced in a study of cytomegalovirus exposure and HLA in healthy donors. The repertoire was sequenced with immunoSEQ multiplex PCR; TCRdb's copy has only in-frame clones and lacks some. The sample lists about 130,000 clones, 77% occurring once. Sequenced material: PBMCs. The receptor source for this set is a male donor in good health and CMV-seropositive. Each CDR3 is given with its conserved first and last residue. A D gene is named only where the DNA matches it firmly. Clone size, where shown, is once, few, many, or a class for clones that have expanded.

>NA|TRBV6-5|NA|TRBJ1-2
TGTGCCAGCAGCCTCGACAGAACGAGGGGCTACACCTTC
CASSLDRTRGYTF
>once|TRBV9|TRBD2|TRBJ2-2
TGTGCCAGCAGCTTAGGACTAGCGCCGAACACCGGGGAGCTGTTTTTT
CASSLGLAPNTGELFF
>NA|TRBV15|NA|TRBJ2-5
TGTGCCACCAGCACCCGGAGGATCCCAGCCCCAAGGGAGACCCAGTACTTC
CATSTRRIPAPRETQYF
>NA|TRBV7-2|NA|TRBJ2-3
TGTGCCAGCAGCTTTTCTGGACTCGGCACAGATACGCAGTATTTT
CASSFSGLGTDTQYF
>NA|TRBV9|NA|TRBJ1-5
TGTGCCAGCAGCGTAGCCAGGGCCCGGTATCAGCCCCAGCATTTT
CASSVARARYQPQHF
>medium-sized|TRBV2|TRBD2|TRBJ2-3
TGTGCCAGCAGTTCAACGAGGAGCGGGAGCCGAACAGATACGCAGTATTTT
CASSSTRSGSRTDTQYF
>once|TRBV15|TRBD2|TRBJ2-7
TGTGCCACCAGCATGGGACTAGCGGGGCGGGAGCAGTACTTC
CATSMGLAGREQYF
>NA|TRBV7-9|TRBD2|TRBJ2-7
TGTGCCAGCAGCTTTCGGGGGGACGAGCAGTACTTC
CASSFRGDEQYF
>few|TRBV6-5|NA|TRBJ2-2
TGTGCCAGCAGTTACGAGGGTTTGTCGACCGGGGAGCTGTTTTTT
CASSYEGLSTGELFF
>NA|TRBV30|NA|TRBJ2-3
TGTGCCTGGGTTGTGTCAGGGACAGATACGCAGTATTTT
CAWVVSGTDTQYF
>NA|TRBV10-3|TRBD2|TRBJ2-7
TGTGCCATCAGTTTTGTTGCGGGAGCAGACTACGAGCAGTACTTC
CAISFVAGADYEQYF
>NA|TRBV19|NA|TRBJ2-1
TGTGCCAGTAGTGATAGGGGTAGGGGTAATGAGCAGTTCTTC
CASSDRGRGNEQFF
>once|TRBV28|TRBD1|TRBJ2-5
TGTGCCAGCGGGACAGGGGGAGAGACCCAGTACTTC
CASGTGGETQYF
>NA|TRBV5-1|NA|TRBJ1-4
TGCGCCAGCAGCTTACAACCAACTAATGAAAAACTGTTTTTT
CASSLQPTNEKLFF
>NA|TRBV7-2|NA|TRBJ1-2
TGTGCCAGCACCCCCCAGGGGTTTGGCTACACCTTC
CASTPQGFGYTF
>few|TRBV14|TRBD1|TRBJ2-7
TGTGCCAGCAGCCAGCGGGACAGGAGAACCTACGAGCAGTACTTC
CASSQRDRRTYEQYF
>once|TRBV28|NA|TRBJ1-4
TGTGCCAGCAGTCCCCGAGGGGGAGCTAATGAAAAACTGTTTTTT
CASSPRGGANEKLFF